The 18 T cell receptor beta chains given below trace back to one sample, sequenced in a study of T cells and copy number aberrations in small-cell lung cancer. The assay was immunoSEQ multiplex PCR, and TCRdb's table has in-frame clones only and misses some. The sample shows fewer than 9,500 clones, 75% to 85% of them seen only once. Material: normal tissue next to the tumor. The source is a woman between 45 and 65 years old with small cell lung cancer.

The chain joins TRBV29-1 to TRBJ1-2; no definite D call. The V gene's germline CDR1 is SQVTM and CDR2 ANQGSEA. This CDR3 is 13 amino acids long. V lost 4 bases, J lost 3 bases, and 12 bases lay in between. The CDR3 DNA reads as TGCAGCGTTGTGGGATCCTTCGACTATGGCTACACCTTC. Its translation is CSVVGSFDYGYTF.

The V gene is TRBV27, the J gene TRBJ2-7, with TRBD2 matching over 8 bases. Unmatched junction bases numbered 10, after V lost 6 bases and J lost 3 bases. Germline V lookup: CDR1 MNHEY, CDR2 SMNVEV (reference sequence). The CDR3 covers 15 residues. CDR3 protein: CASSATGTRGYEQYF. CDR3 nucleotides: TGTGCCAGCAGCGCTACCGGGACTAGGGGCTACGAGCAGTACTTC.

This chain connects TRBV5-1 to TRBJ2-2; 7 bases are shared with TRBD1. V was clipped by 10 bases and J by 4 bases; unmatched bases: 10. Germline loops: CDR1 SGHRS, CDR2 YFSETQ. The CDR3 consists of 14 residues. The CDR3 DNA is TGCGCCTGCGAACAGGGGCTGAGCACCGGGGAGCTGTTTTTT. This translates into CACEQGLSTGELFF.

The rearrangement links TRBV5-5 to TRBJ2-5; D gene uncertain. Germline V gene data show CDR1 as SGHKS and CDR2 as YYEKEE (reference sequence). The length of the CDR3 is 13 residues. Trimming pared 1 base from V and 1 base from J, leaving 5 bases between. CDR3 nucleotides: TGTGCCAGCAGCTTGCTTTCCCAAGAGACCCAGTACTTC. It translates to CASSLLSQETQYF.

In its sample, this clone was seen a few times. Other DNA sequences in this sample translate to the same CDR3. The chain combines TRBV15 with TRBJ2-6; D is ambiguous. This CDR3 comprises 16 residues. With 0 bases removed from V and 1 base from J, the gap between germline ends came to 7 bases. Per the germline V gene, CDR1 is LNHNV and CDR2 is YYDKDF (reference sequence). The CDR3 region has the DNA TGTGCCACCAGCAGAGATTCGGGTTCTGGGGCCAACGTCCTGACTTTC. This sequence encodes CATSRDSGSGANVLTF. The full variable domain, in which reference TRBV15 and TRBJ2-6 provide the parts outside the CDR3, is DAMVIQNPRYQVTQFGKPVTLSCSQTLNHNVMYWYQQKSSQAPKLLFHYYDKDFNNEADTPDNFQSRRPNTSFCFLDIRSPGLGDTAMYLCATSRDSGSGANVLTFGAGSRLTVL.

This chain uses TRBV19 with TRBJ1-5; D may be TRBD1 (6 bases). Germline assignment: CDR1 LNHDA and CDR2 SQIVND (reference sequence). CDR3 length: 14 residues. V lost 8 bases, J lost 2 bases, and 13 bases lay in between. DNA of the CDR3: TGTGCCAGTTCGTTTTCAGGGGGCAATCAGCCCCAGCATTTT. It specifies CASSFSGGNQPQHF.

The rearrangement uses TRBV2 and TRBJ1-1; D possibly corresponds to TRBD1 (6 bases). The CDR3 extends over 13 amino acids. Trimming took off 1 base at V and 11 bases at J, with 14 bases between the two ends. The germline gives CDR1 SNHLY, CDR2 FYNNEI. CDR3 amino acids: CASSEEVGGAAFF. Written as DNA, the CDR3 is TGTGCCAGCAGTGAAGAGGTGGGGGGGGCTGCTTTCTTT.

The CDR3 DNA reads TGTGCCAGCAGTGAAGATGGAGGGAATCAGCCCCAGCATTTT. Amino acids: CASSEDGGNQPQHF. This chain links TRBV6-1 with TRBJ1-5; no definite D call. The V gene's germline CDR1 is MNHNS and CDR2 SASEGT. The CDR3 has 14 residues. The V end was cut by 1 base, the J end by 4 bases, with 8 bases between.

The gene calls are TRBV7-2 and TRBJ2-3; 8 bases map to TRBD2. The V gene end was trimmed by 1 base and the J gene end by 0 bases; junction bases not matched to a gene: 9. The germline V gene encodes CDR1 SGHTA and CDR2 FQGNSA. This CDR3 is built from 18 residues. CDR3 sequence: CASSLDPAGETSTDTQYF. CDR3 nucleotides: TGTGCCAGCAGCTTAGATCCAGCGGGAGAGACGAGCACAGATACGCAGTATTTT.

This chain connects TRBV28 to TRBJ2-1, with no clear D. V was trimmed by 6 bases and J by 6 bases, leaving 18 bases between them. The CDR3 covers 15 residues. The germline CDR1 and CDR2 sequences are MDHEN and SYDVKM. The CDR3 DNA is TGTGCCAGCAGGCCGCGGCTAGAAAGTGTCAATGAGCAGTTCTTC. Translated, it gives CASRPRLESVNEQFF.

This clone appeared once. DNA for the CDR3: TGTGCCAGCAGTTTTAGAGGGGCGGAGCAGTACTTC. It specifies CASSFRGAEQYF. The chain uses TRBV27 and TRBJ2-7, with D possibly being TRBD1 or TRBD2 (5 bases each). Germline V gene lookup returns CDR1 MNHEY and CDR2 SMNVEV (reference sequence). V shed 3 bases and J shed 7 bases, with 10 bases lying between them. There are 12 residues in the CDR3.

The chain joins TRBV6-6 to TRBJ1-3; TRBD1 agrees at 7 bases. The CDR3 runs 14 residues. V trimming: 6 bases; J trimming: 0 bases; junction bases outside the gene matches: 2. Germline CDR1 MNHNY, CDR2 SVGAGI (reference sequence). CDR3 loop: CASRGTASGNTIYF. In DNA, the CDR3 is TGTGCCAGCAGGGGGACAGCCTCTGGAAACACCATATATTTT.

This clone was seen a few times. This chain links TRBV5-6 with TRBJ1-2; 11 bases agree with TRBD1. Trimming at V came to 4 bases and at J to 8 bases, leaving 4 bases not matched to a gene. Per germline, CDR1 SGHDT and CDR2 YYEEEE. The CDR3 has 13 amino acids. The CDR3 protein is CASSQDRGRGYTF. Written as DNA, the CDR3 is TGTGCCAGCAGCCAGGACAGGGGGCGAGGCTACACCTTC.

Notes on this clone: At the DNA level, this CDR3 is encoded by other sequences in the same sample as well. This chain uses TRBV5-4 with TRBJ2-3; 11 bases map to TRBD2. This CDR3 region has 16 residues. Germline CDR1 SGHNT, CDR2 YYREEE (reference sequence). V shed 4 bases, J shed 2 bases, and the junction held 6 bases outside the gene matches. The CDR3, as DNA: TGTGCCAGCAGCCCTCTAGCGGGGGGAGCCACAGATACGCAGTATTTT. Its protein is CASSPLAGGATDTQYF.

The V and J genes are TRBV6-1 and TRBJ2-7; the D gene is possibly TRBD1 (5 bases). The length of the CDR3 is 14 residues. Trimming removed 7 bases from V and 4 bases from J, with 17 bases in between. Per germline, CDR1 MNHNS and CDR2 SASEGT. The CDR3 sequence: CASTLDTNPYEQYF. CDR3 nucleotides: TGTGCCAGCACCCTGGACACCAATCCTTACGAGCAGTACTTC.

This clone was seen only a few times. The V call is TRBV5-8, the J call TRBJ1-5; D is undetermined. Deletions cut 0 bases from V and 7 bases from J, with 8 bases between. The CDR3 length is 13 residues. Germline assignment: CDR1 SGHTS and CDR2 YDEGEE. CDR3 nucleotides: TGTGCCAGCAGCTTGGACCTGGGGCAGCCCCAGCATTTT. This translates into CASSLDLGQPQHF.

The chain couples TRBV4-3 to TRBJ1-2; 8 bases line up with TRBD1. Germline CDR1 and CDR2: LGHNA and YSLEER. The CDR3 extends over 16 amino acids. J lost 0 bases, V lost 6 bases, and 9 bases had no gene match. The CDR3, as DNA: TGCGCCAGCAGTGCCGGGCAGGGGGCCCCTAACTATGGCTACACCTTC. Residues: CASSAGQGAPNYGYTF.

The CDR3 reads CASSLETGGAGKLFF. CDR3 bases: TGTGCCAGCAGCTTAGAGACAGGGGGCGCTGGAAAACTGTTTTTT. The V gene is TRBV11-2, the J gene TRBJ1-4; 10 bases map to TRBD1. This CDR3 spans 15 amino acids. V trimming: 0 bases; J trimming: 10 bases; junction bases outside the gene matches: 5. Germline V gene lookup returns CDR1 SGHAT and CDR2 FQNNGV.